This TCR beta chain was observed in a study of regulatory T cells in long-lasting Graves disease. This clonotype was found a few times. Germline CDR1 reads MNHNS; CDR2 reads SASEGT. The CDR3 length is 14 residues. After removal of 6 bases from V and 10 bases from J, the junction contained 6 bases not matched to a gene. Libraries of TCR beta came from iRepertoire HTBI primers plus Arm-PCR of CDR3 regions. One entry per CDR3 protein results from TCRdb running MiXCR on the multiplex PCR reads. The sample gives hundreds of thousands of distinct CDR3 sequences, over 15% of which show up once; roughly 30% is in the top ten. The time point: newly diagnosed GD, antithyroid drugs for less than 3 months. Construction of the TCR library relied on RNA isolated from PBMCs. This sample was also put to use in a study of T cells in Graves' hyperthyroidism and ophthalmopathy.

This chain joins TRBV6-1 and TRBJ1-6; TRBD1 agrees at 10 bases. Sequencing was performed on peripheral blood mononuclear cells (PBMCs), taken at new diagnosis, from a patient treated with antithyroid drugs. This TCR was sampled from a man aged 35 to 55 with Graves disease. The CDR3 sequence is CASRRTGGLSPLHF. DNA of the CDR3: TGTGCCAGCAGGCGGACAGGGGGTTTATCACCCCTCCACTTT.